Here is one TCR beta chain with its context. The antigen it recognizes is unknown. Base-call qualities are not available, and no considerably larger clone is one nucleotide away. The sample belongs to a study of regulatory T cells in long-lasting Graves disease (dated by TCRdb to about 2021). Regarding the research as a whole: Antithyroid drugs had been taken for less than 3 months by newly diagnosed Graves' disease patients. Patients with persistent Graves' disease were compared with patients with newly diagnosed Graves' disease using TCR sequencing and RNA sequencing of peripheral blood. The study took place in China and was registered as a clinical trial. A total of roughly 33 samples underwent TCR sequencing: about 13 from persistent and about 20 from newly diagnosed Graves' disease patients.

V and J lose 5 bases and 2 bases, and a span of 9 bases separates them. From its cysteine to its phenylalanine, the CDR3 spans 13 amino acids. CDR3 DNA is the only sequence kept; it has 39 bases, read in frame from the first base. Per the germline V gene, MNHNS is the CDR1 and SASEGT is the CDR2. This sample's time point label indicates: newly diagnosed GD, antithyroid drugs for less than 3 months. RNA was extracted from PBMCs in TRIzol for both TCR sequencing and RNA sequencing. The diagnosis of Graves' disease followed American Thyroid Association guidelines. Patients were recruited from an endocrinology department in Xi'an, China. From each patient, about 8.9 milliliters of peripheral blood was collected into an EDTA anticoagulant tube. Ficoll Paque Plus density gradient separation was used to isolate PBMCs, and no further T cell sorting was performed. RNA quality was checked with an Agilent 2100 Bioanalyzer and agarose gel, and concentration with a NanoDrop 2000.

Libraries were prepared through multiplex PCR. TCRdb records Illumina HiSeq 4000 as the sequencer. To build TCR beta libraries, CDR3 regions were amplified by Arm-PCR using iRepertoire HTBI primers. PCR products were gel purified before sequencing. For the original study's pipeline: A total of roughly 67 TRBV and some 15 TRBJ segments were identified across samples and were used for gene usage analysis of CDR3 amino acid clonotypes. Filtered high-quality paired reads were merged into contigs using COPE and FqMerger. BLAST was used to align contigs to IMGT TRBV, TRBD and TRBJ reference genes, with CDR3 defined following IMGT. Highly expanded clones were defined as clonotypes with a frequency above 0.1%. Shannon entropy was used to measure repertoire diversity, and the Gini coefficient was used to measure V-J evenness. Public clonotypes were defined as clonotypes shared by more than one individual. The public reads were run again by TCRdb, first through fastp at Q25 and then through MiXCR, and only productive beta chains were kept. Identical CDR3 protein sequences are pooled into one entry, listed with their most common genes and DNA. These V and J calls originate from TCRdb's pipeline instead of the authors' own analysis. This sample is represented by 600,000 to 650,000 distinct CDR3 sequences; 16% of them were singletons. The ten top clones hold around 19% of the sample.

Overall results and qualifications from the work: Persistent disease showed preferential use of TRBV28, TRBJ1-2 and TRBJ2-5, whereas newly diagnosed disease favored TRBV20-1 and TRBJ2-1. Persistent patients shared more public clonotypes among themselves (under 3,000) than newly diagnosed patients did (approximately 870). Lower TCR Shannon entropy and fewer highly expanded clones were observed in persistent Graves' disease patients than in newly diagnosed patients, which suggested clonal expansion. Only peripheral blood was studied, because thyroid tissue, the primary lesion, was inaccessible. The authors acknowledged the small sample size as a limitation that may reduce accuracy. Only the TCR beta chain was sequenced and analyzed.

These same records also appear under a second study, on T cells in Graves' hyperthyroidism and ophthalmopathy. Reported in the second study: Graves' hyperthyroidism was defined as stable when no progression to ophthalmopathy occurred over 18 months of follow-up. Hyperthyroidism patients were aged 18 to 65 years and newly diagnosed, with disease duration of less than 2 months. Exclusion was applied to patients with uncontrolled infections, other autoimmune diseases, pregnancy or lactation. Diagnoses relied on clinical symptoms, serum thyroxine and TRAb, thyroid ultrasound and orbital computed tomography. The first round of RT-PCR for the TCR CDR3 was performed with the HTBI primer set and the Qiagen OneStep RT-PCR kit. Most expanded thyroid clonotypes (frequency above 0.001) were also detected in blood, suggesting blood repertoires may reflect thyroid immune responses. In cross-validation, a model built on a 13 V-J signature told ophthalmopathy apart from stable hyperthyroidism with about 90% sensitivity and about 81% specificity, and in testing the same model reached 80%/75%. In validation, the model predicted progression to ophthalmopathy with approximately 71% sensitivity and approximately 78% specificity, a median of around six months before onset. A discovery cohort of approximately 100 patients, approximately 45 with Graves' ophthalmopathy and 57 with stable Graves' hyperthyroidism, was used to find distinguishing TCR V-J signatures. An independent validation cohort of around 19 hyperthyroidism patients and 17 patients who later progressed to ophthalmopathy tested prospective prediction of ophthalmopathy. For training and testing, the roughly 93 patients in the discovery cohort were randomly divided in a 7:3 ratio. In addition, the study compared T-cell repertoires in thyroid tissue and in blood from five to seven Graves' hyperthyroidism patients. After blood sampling, hyperthyroidism patients were treated with methimazole at a starting dose of 30 mg daily, and ophthalmopathy patients were treated with high-dose intravenous methylprednisolone. Libraries were constructed in a second round of multiplex PCR, after which size selection and purification were performed. Libraries were sequenced paired-end with 100 bp reads on an Illumina HiSeq2000. SOAPnuke was used to process the raw data, with reads discarded if the reads contained adapters or uncalled bases, had a mean Phred below 15, or lacked an exact constant-primer or identifier match. COPE v1.2.5 was used to merge high-quality paired reads, and clonotypes were defined as unique nucleotide sequences. MiTCR v1.1 was used to align the clonotypes against IMGT TRBV, TRBD and TRBJ reference segments. The analysis included only V-J combinations with a frequency above 0.0001, which together covered about 99% of the repertoires. The TCS score was defined as the ratio of F50 (clonal expansion) to E x V (chaos), calculated using BLOSUM62-based TCRdist between CDR3 peptides within each V-J. Welch's t-statistics and random forest reduced 500 to 550 V-J features to under 15, which were used in a naive Bayes classifier (R e1071). No statistical method was used to fix the sample size in advance, and group allocation was not hidden from the investigators. The paper reports TCR Vbeta CDR3 sequencing of over 130 peripheral blood samples: some 41 ophthalmopathy, about 75 hyperthyroidism and approximately 17 progressor patients.

The origin of this receptor is a woman aged 25 to 39 with Graves disease. Donor details come from another sample of the same person, matched by shared clones. The rearranged segments are TRBV6-1 and TRBJ2-5, with the D segment identity uncertain. Sequences were derived from peripheral blood mononuclear cells (PBMCs), sampled at new diagnosis, from a patient treated with antithyroid drugs. The CDR3 corresponds to CASSTAEQETQYF. DNA sequence: TGTGCCAGCAGTACAGCCGAACAAGAGACCCAGTACTTC.